What follows are 15 T cell receptor beta chains derived from one specimen sequenced in a study of OX40 agonist ivuxolimab in advanced cancers. Method: immunoSEQ multiplex PCR; TCRdb's copy keeps in-frame clones and lacks some. The sample yields roughly 48,000 clones, nearly 85% seen once. The sample here was CD4+ or CD8+ T cells sorted from blood, taken in a trial of the OX40 agonist ivuxolimab. Every receptor here comes from an adult with an advanced solid tumor such as melanoma, head and neck, liver or kidney cancer.

The genes are TRBV6-6 and TRBJ2-7; D possibly matches TRBD1 or TRBD2 (5 bases each). Trimming took 6 bases from V and 0 from J, leaving 12 bases between them. The CDR3 loop spans 14 amino acids. Germline loops: CDR1 MNHNY, CDR2 SVGAGI (reference sequence). The CDR3 sequence is CASRGTASSYEQYF. The CDR3 bases are TGTGCCAGCAGGGGGACGGCGAGCTCCTACGAGCAGTACTTC.

This rearrangement joins TRBV7-9 to TRBJ1-6; D not resolved. The length of the CDR3 is 13 residues. Germline V gives CDR1 SEHNR, CDR2 FQNEAQ (reference sequence). The V gene lost 1 base and the J gene lost 7 bases, with 5 bases spanning the gap. The CDR3 DNA reads TGTGCCAGCAGCTTAGGCACCAATTCACCCCTCCACTTT. This translates into CASSLGTNSPLHF.

This sequence joins TRBV19 and TRBJ2-3; D is perhaps TRBD1 or TRBD2 (5 bases each). Germline V CDR1 and CDR2: LNHDA, SQIVND (reference sequence). With 4 bases removed from V and 1 base from J, the gap between germline ends came to 12 bases. The CDR3 totals 15 residues. CDR3 coding DNA: TGTGCCAGTAGTAGAGGGGCAGGCCGCACAGATACGCAGTATTTT. This codes for CASSRGAGRTDTQYF.

V usage is TRBV4-1 and J usage is TRBJ2-3, with 12 positions matching TRBD1. There are 17 residues in the CDR3. The V gene's germline CDR1 is MGHRA and CDR2 YSYEKL. The V gene end was trimmed by 6 bases and the J gene end by 4 bases; junction bases not matched to a gene: 11. The CDR3 DNA is TGCGCCAGCAGTAAACAACATGGGACAGGGGGCCCAGATACGCAGTATTTT. This codes for CASSKQHGTGGPDTQYF.

The chain couples TRBV18 to TRBJ1-1; D uncertain. In germline, CDR1 is KGHSH, CDR2 LQKENI. Trimming took 1 base from V and 0 from J, leaving 3 bases between them. The CDR3 extends over 13 amino acids. As DNA, the CDR3 is TGTGCCAGCTCACCACAGATGAACACTGAAGCTTTCTTT. Protein product: CASSPQMNTEAFF.

In nucleotides, the CDR3 is TGTGCCTCGAGAGAAGAAGAGACCCAGTACTTC. Residues: CASREEETQYF. The chain employs TRBV10-3 and TRBJ2-5; D not certain. The CDR3 is made up of 11 amino acids. Trimming took off 11 bases at V and 3 bases at J, with 10 bases between the two ends. Germline V gene lookup returns CDR1 ENHRY and CDR2 SYGVKD.

The chain recombines TRBV9 with TRBJ2-2; 15 bases agree with TRBD2. The CDR3 is 20 amino acids. Germline trimming cut 3 bases from V and 4 bases from J; bases unmatched to any gene: 13. Germline V gene sequence: CDR1 SGDLS, CDR2 YYNGEE. CDR3 protein: CASSGTRTSGGVRRTGELFF. CDR3 coding DNA: TGTGCCAGCAGCGGCACCCGGACTAGCGGGGGGGTTCGGCGCACCGGGGAGCTGTTTTTT.

V usage is TRBV9 and J usage is TRBJ2-7; D perhaps matches TRBD1 (6 bases). The CDR3 loop spans 14 amino acids. Germline V gene data show CDR1 as SGDLS and CDR2 as YYNGEE. V lost 0 bases to trimming and J lost 2 bases, with 9 bases between them. This CDR3 is CASSVVGTTYEQYF. The CDR3 nucleotides read TGTGCCAGCAGCGTAGTTGGGACAACCTACGAGCAGTACTTC.

The rearrangement links TRBV9 to TRBJ1-2; 8 bases map to TRBD1. The germline gives CDR1 SGDLS, CDR2 YYNGEE. The J segment lost 7 bases and the V segment lost 0 bases, leaving 5 bases of the junction unmatched. CDR3 size: 14 residues. The DNA for the CDR3 is TGTGCCAGCAGCGTAGAAACAGGGGGGGCTGGCTACACCTTC. Amino acid sequence: CASSVETGGAGYTF. Full variable domain (remainder filled in from reference TRBV9 and TRBJ1-2): DSGVTQTPKHLITATGQRVTLRCSPRSGDLSVYWYQQSLDQGLQFLIQYYNGEERAKGNILERFSAQQFPDLHSELNLSSLELGDSALYFCASSVETGGAGYTFGSGTRLTVV.

Points on this clone: The junction differs from germline at one of its ends, possibly a read error. This chain uses TRBV7-7 with TRBJ2-1; 8 positions match TRBD1. The V gene's germline CDR1 is SSHAT and CDR2 FNYEAQ (reference sequence). The CDR3 is 13 amino acids. CDR3 sequence reads: CASSLDREDEQFF. The CDR3 DNA is TGTGCTAGCAGCTTGGACAGGGAGGATGAGCAGTTCTTC.

This sequence joins TRBV5-1 and TRBJ2-7, with 14 bases fitting TRBD2. This CDR3 region has 19 residues. Germline loops: CDR1 SGHRS, CDR2 YFSETQ. V lost 7 bases, J lost 6 bases, and 21 bases stayed unmatched. Written as DNA, the CDR3 is TGCGCCAGCTCCCGGCTGGGGACTAGCGGGGGCCCCGGAGCGGGCGAGCAGTACTTC. Its protein product is CASSRLGTSGGPGAGEQYF.

This clone was counted a few times. The V call is TRBV30, the J call TRBJ1-5; TRBD1 matches at 9 bases. CDR1 GTSNPN and CDR2 SVGIG come from the germline V gene (reference sequence). The CDR3 contains 15 residues. The J segment lost 6 bases and the V segment lost 1 base, leaving 7 bases of the junction unmatched. CDR3 coding DNA: TGTGCCTGGAGTGGAAGGGACAGGGAGAGTCAGCCCCAGCATTTT. Its protein product is CAWSGRDRESQPQHF.

The gene calls are TRBV19 and TRBJ1-2; D gene ambiguous. Deletions cut 3 bases from V and 6 bases from J, with 11 bases between. Looked up from germline, CDR1 is LNHDA and CDR2 is SQIVND (reference sequence). This CDR3 is built from 13 residues. Here the CDR3 reads CASSIASEDGYTF. The CDR3 coding sequence is TGTGCCAGTAGTATTGCTTCCGAGGATGGCTACACCTTC.

In regard to this clone: An end of the junction differs from the germline gene, which may be a read error. The chain carries TRBV30 and TRBJ1-2; 7 positions agree with TRBD1. This CDR3 region has 11 residues. Germline V lookup: CDR1 GTSNPN, CDR2 SVGIG (reference sequence). CDR3 DNA sequence: TGTGCCTGGAGTGCAAGACAGGGTCACCACTTC. Translating it yields CAWSARQGHHF. The entire variable domain, with the rest obtained from reference TRBV30 and TRBJ1-2, is as follows: SQTIHQWPATLVQPVGSPLSLECTVEGTSNPNLYWYRQAAGRGLQLLFYSVGIGQISSEVPQNLSASRPQDRQFILSSKKLLLSDSGFYLCAWSARQGHHFGSGTRLTVV.

This chain joins TRBV5-6 and TRBJ1-1; D not certain. V was cut by 1 base and J by 7 bases, with 8 bases left in between. This CDR3 region has 12 residues. Germline V CDR1 and CDR2: SGHDT, YYEEEE. The CDR3 here is CASSLLNGEAFF. The CDR3, as DNA: TGTGCCAGCAGCTTGTTAAACGGTGAAGCTTTCTTT.